These 27 T cell receptor beta chains originate from one sample sequenced in a study of T cell repertoires in cytomegalovirus infection. These receptors are not linked to any known antigen. TCRdb re-derived calls from the reads in MiXCR, one entry per CDR3 protein. The sample contains hundreds of thousands of distinct CDR3 sequences, about 42% of which appear only once. The source material was cultured PBMCs, sampled from culture after CMV antigen stimulation. The receptors stem from a human donor in good health (CMV status not recorded). Some clones in this sample may be carry-over from other donors' samples.

This clonotype turned up a few times. The chain uses TRBV7-9 and TRBJ2-7; either TRBD1 or TRBD2 may supply D (5 bases each). There are 14 residues in the CDR3. V was shortened by 1 base and J by 1 base, with 8 bases between the two germline ends. Germline CDR1 SEHNR, CDR2 FQNEAQ (reference sequence). CDR3 DNA sequence: TGTGCCAGCAGCTTAGGGGACGGGTCCTACGAGCAGTACTTC. Protein sequence: CASSLGDGSYEQYF.

This clonotype has just a few counts. The chain has TRBV12-3 or TRBV12-4 and TRBJ1-5; unclear D gene. CDR3 length equals 13 residues. Trimming took off 4 bases at V and 9 bases at J, with 13 bases between the two ends. The CDR3 nucleotides are TGTGCCAGCAGTTACGCAACAGAAGGGCCCCAGCATTTT. This translates into CASSYATEGPQHF.

V and J are TRBV7-6 and TRBJ2-1, with no clear D. Germline V CDR1 and CDR2: SGHVS, FNYEAQ. The CDR3 totals 12 residues. V was shortened by 2 bases and J by 10 bases, with 9 bases between the two germline ends. The CDR3 loop reads CASSLLTGEQFF. As DNA, the CDR3 is TGTGCCAGCAGCTTACTTACCGGGGAGCAGTTCTTC.

This clonotype was picked up many times. The CDR3 protein is CASSLGRGRNTEAFF. The CDR3 region has the DNA TGTGCCAGCAGCTTAGGTCGGGGGAGGAACACTGAAGCTTTCTTT. V usage is TRBV7-8 and J usage is TRBJ1-1, with D perhaps TRBD1 (5 bases). Trimming removed 1 base from V and 1 base from J, with 10 bases in between. The CDR3 runs 15 residues. The germline CDR1 and CDR2 sequences are SGHVS and FQNEAQ. The entire variable domain, with the rest obtained from reference TRBV7-8 and TRBJ1-1, is as follows: GAGVSQSPRYKVAKRGQDVALRCDPISGHVSLFWYQQALGQGPEFLTYFQNEAQLDKSGLPSDRFFAERPEGSVSTLKIQRTQQEDSAVYLCASSLGRGRNTEAFFGQGTRLTVV.

The chain combines TRBV2 with TRBJ1-2; 9 nucleotides match TRBD1. Germline V gene sequence: CDR1 SNHLY, CDR2 FYNNEI. The CDR3 sequence is 17 residues long. After removal of 6 bases from V and 0 bases from J, the junction contained 11 bases not matched to a gene. The CDR3 bases are TGTGCCAGCAGGGGTACAGGGGGCGCCCCTTCTAACTATGGCTACACCTTC. It yields the protein CASRGTGGAPSNYGYTF.

Ten or more counts support this clonotype. V is TRBV11-2 and J is TRBJ2-1; D might be TRBD2 (7 bases). CDR3 length: 17 residues. CDR1 is SGHAT and CDR2 is FQNNGV in the germline V gene. The V and J ends lost 6 bases and 0 bases respectively, with 18 bases between them. The CDR3 region is CASSHLGGAGSYNEQFF. The CDR3 nucleotides are TGTGCCAGCAGTCATCTGGGGGGGGCTGGCTCCTACAATGAGCAGTTCTTC.

The V gene is TRBV6-1, the J gene TRBJ2-3, with unresolved D. In germline, CDR1 is MNHNS, CDR2 SASEGT. The CDR3 has 15 residues. Trimming took 3 bases from V and 2 from J, leaving 12 bases between them. In nucleotides, the CDR3 is TGTGCCAGCAGTGAGGCCCGGCAGTTCACAGATACGCAGTATTTT. Its translation: CASSEARQFTDTQYF.

The chain is built from TRBV12-3 or TRBV12-4 and TRBJ2-7, with TRBD2 as a possible D gene (5 bases). This CDR3 spans 14 amino acids. With 5 bases removed from V and 5 bases from J, the gap between germline ends came to 16 bases. The CDR3 nucleotides are TGTGCCAGCAGTGCCGGCAGGAATAGCGACGAGCAGTACTTC. Translating gives CASSAGRNSDEQYF.

This chain links TRBV7-9 with TRBJ2-3; D is possibly TRBD1 or TRBD2 (6 bases each). Trimming took off 5 bases at V and 7 bases at J, with 13 bases between the two ends. Germline CDR1 reads SEHNR; CDR2 reads FQNEAQ (reference sequence). This CDR3 is 13 amino acids long. DNA for the CDR3: TGTGCCAGCAGCGTGGGGGGCATAAATACGCAGTATTTT. Amino acid sequence: CASSVGGINTQYF.

The genes are TRBV12-3 or TRBV12-4 and TRBJ2-3, with D perhaps TRBD2 (6 bases). V shed 6 bases and J shed 6 bases, with 16 bases lying between them. The CDR3 loop spans 14 amino acids. The CDR3 loop reads CASRDRDGGDTQYF. CDR3 coding DNA: TGTGCCAGCAGGGACCGGGACGGAGGGGATACGCAGTATTTT.

Turning to this clonotype: An end of the junction does not agree with germline; a read error may underlie this. The chain is built from TRBV6-5 and TRBJ2-7; TRBD2 is a possible D gene (5 bases). This CDR3 contains 15 residues. The germline V gene encodes CDR1 MNHEY and CDR2 SVGAGI. CDR3 amino acids: CASSSLSGSSYELYF. CDR3 in DNA: TGTGCCAGCAGCTCACTGAGCGGTAGCTCCTACGAGCTGTACTTC.

The V gene is TRBV20-1, the J gene TRBJ2-2; maybe TRBD1 (6 bases). CDR3 size: 16 residues. V dropped 3 bases and J dropped 0 bases, with 14 bases sitting between them. The germline V gene has CDR1 DFQATT and CDR2 SNEGSKA (reference sequence). The CDR3 DNA follows: TGCAGTGCTAGGGGGCCCGGGACATCGAACACCGGGGAGCTGTTTTTT. Amino acid sequence: CSARGPGTSNTGELFF.

This clonotype was recorded a few times. The chain carries TRBV6-5 and TRBJ2-1, with 11 positions matching TRBD2. The CDR3 totals 16 residues. Germline values: CDR1 MNHEY, CDR2 SVGAGI. The V and J ends lost 6 bases and 3 bases, in that order; junction bases with no gene match: 7. The CDR3 is CASRITGTSGYNEQFF. CDR3 DNA sequence: TGTGCCAGCAGGATAACCGGGACTAGCGGCTACAATGAGCAGTTCTTC.

There are many counts of this clonotype. The V and J genes are TRBV7-2 and TRBJ2-2; D perhaps matches TRBD1 (5 bases). V was trimmed by 1 base and J by 0 bases, leaving 9 bases between them. Looked up from germline, CDR1 is SGHTA and CDR2 is FQGNSA. The CDR3 has 16 amino acids. The CDR3 is CASSLDDRPNTGELFF. The DNA of the CDR3 is TGTGCCAGCAGCTTAGATGACAGACCGAACACCGGGGAGCTGTTTTTT.

This clonotype occurred a few times. The V call is TRBV12-3 or TRBV12-4, the J call TRBJ1-1; D remains unclear. V dropped 4 bases and J dropped 11 bases, with 11 bases sitting between them. The CDR3 loop spans 11 amino acids. CDR3 in amino acids: CASSSSGGAFF. CDR3 nucleotides: TGTGCCAGCAGTTCCAGCGGTGGGGCTTTCTTT.

This chain links TRBV20-1 with TRBJ2-3; D is unclear. CDR1 and CDR2 (germline): DFQATT, SNEGSKA (reference sequence). This CDR3 has 16 amino acids. Trimming removed 3 bases at V and 1 base at J, with 17 bases between. The CDR3 DNA reads TGCAGTGCTAGTTCGGGTGCCCGGTCGGGCACAGATACGCAGTATTTT. This codes for CSASSGARSGTDTQYF.

V is TRBV6-5 and J is TRBJ1-2, with a tentative D call TRBD1 (6 bases). Trimming shortened V by 5 bases and J by 5 bases, and 21 bases separated the two germline ends. The CDR3 contains 16 residues. Germline lookup yields CDR1 MNHEY and CDR2 SVGAGI. The CDR3 DNA reads as TGTGCCAGCAGTACGCTCAGGGGTCCGCCTCCTTATGGCTACACCTTC. It codes for CASSTLRGPPPYGYTF.

V gene TRBV5-4 combines with J gene TRBJ2-5; the D gene is possibly TRBD2 (6 bases). The CDR3 runs 16 residues. V dropped 3 bases and J dropped 1 base, with 16 bases sitting between them. Germline CDR1 SGHNT, CDR2 YYREEE (reference sequence). CDR3 residues: CASSWGGGRVQETQYF. The CDR3 DNA follows: TGTGCCAGCAGCTGGGGAGGAGGCCGGGTCCAAGAGACCCAGTACTTC.

The chain couples TRBV15 to TRBJ2-7, with TRBD2 as a possible D gene (5 bases). The germline V gene has CDR1 LNHNV and CDR2 YYDKDF (reference sequence). Trimming pared 3 bases from V and 5 bases from J, leaving 14 bases between. This CDR3 has 14 residues. CDR3 sequence reads: CATSRVGIGDEQYF. The CDR3 nucleotides are TGTGCCACCAGCAGGGTCGGGATAGGCGACGAGCAGTACTTC.

The rearrangement joins TRBV7-9 to TRBJ1-1; D might be TRBD1 (6 bases). The CDR3 length is 14 residues. Germline CDR1 SEHNR, CDR2 FQNEAQ (reference sequence). Trimming pared 5 bases from V and 4 bases from J, leaving 14 bases between. As DNA, the CDR3 is TGTGCCAGCAGCAATACGGCGGGGGCCACTGAAGCTTTCTTT. This encodes CASSNTAGATEAFF.

This chain uses TRBV19 with TRBJ2-7, with unresolved D. Per germline, CDR1 LNHDA and CDR2 SQIVND (reference sequence). V shed 5 bases and J shed 3 bases, with 14 bases lying between them. The CDR3 is 14 residues long. The CDR3 loop reads CASSHQAPHYEQYF. For the CDR3, the DNA is TGTGCCAGTAGTCACCAGGCACCCCACTACGAGCAGTACTTC.

This clonotype was detected only a few times. The J gene is TRBJ2-1, the V gene TRBV3-1; D is unclear. The CDR3 is 17 amino acids. V dropped 3 bases and J dropped 4 bases, with 19 bases sitting between them. CDR1 is LGHDT, CDR2 YNNKEL, per germline (reference sequence). The CDR3 coding sequence is TGTGCCAGCAGCCACGTGTTAGTGCTCAGACGGTACAATGAGCAGTTCTTC. This encodes CASSHVLVLRRYNEQFF.

The genes are TRBV7-2 and TRBJ1-6, with D uncertain. CDR3 size: 13 residues. Trimming took off 1 base at V and 12 bases at J, with 10 bases between the two ends. Germline CDR1 and CDR2: SGHTA and FQGNSA. The DNA of the CDR3 is TGTGCCAGCAGCTTAGGAGTCGGCAGACCCCTCCACTTT. Translated: CASSLGVGRPLHF. Full variable domain (rest looked up from reference TRBV7-2 and TRBJ1-6): GAGVSQSPSNKVTEKGKDVELRCDPISGHTALYWYRQSLGQGLEFLIYFQGNSAPDKSGLPSDRFSAERTGGSVSTLTIQRTQQEDSAVYLCASSLGVGRPLHFGNGTRLTVT.

The chain recombines TRBV12-5 with TRBJ1-4; 10 positions match TRBD1. CDR1 and CDR2 from the germline V gene are LGHNT and FRNRAP. The CDR3 loop spans 19 amino acids. Germline trimming cut 0 bases from V and 6 bases from J; bases unmatched to any gene: 13. CDR3 sequence: CASGLVLRGQGKVDEKLFF. The CDR3 nucleotides read TGTGCTAGTGGTTTGGTACTTCGGGGACAGGGGAAGGTGGATGAAAAACTGTTTTTT.

This clonotype was counted only a few times. This rearrangement joins TRBV5-1 to TRBJ2-7; no clear D gene. The CDR3 contains 14 residues. V lost 1 base to trimming and J lost 3 bases, with 11 bases between them. CDR1 is SGHRS, CDR2 YFSETQ, per germline. CDR3 coding DNA: TGCGCCAGCAGCTTGATGTCAGGAAACTACGAGCAGTACTTC. This codes for CASSLMSGNYEQYF.

The chain couples TRBV7-6 to TRBJ1-1; D not resolved. Germline CDR1 and CDR2: SGHVS and FNYEAQ. The CDR3 covers 13 residues. The V end was cut by 3 bases, the J end by 7 bases, with 12 bases between. The chain's CDR3 is CASSLVRSGEAFF. The CDR3 bases are TGTGCCAGCAGCTTGGTACGGAGCGGTGAAGCTTTCTTT.

This clonotype was seen a single time. The J gene is TRBJ2-1, the V gene TRBV20-1, with 7 bases aligning to TRBD2. Germline CDR1 reads DFQATT; CDR2 reads SNEGSKA (reference sequence). J was trimmed by 3 bases and V by 3 bases; bases with no gene match: 14. The CDR3 sequence is 17 residues long. The CDR3 nucleotides read TGCAGTGCTAGCCTAGTTTCCCCCGGGACTAACTACAATGAGCAGTTCTTC. Translated, it gives CSASLVSPGTNYNEQFF.